The text below deals with one T cell receptor (beta chain). Antigen specificity is unknown. The sample is drawn from a study of OX40 agonist ivuxolimab in advanced cancers. Study-wide context: Patients undergoing dose escalation presented with hepatocellular carcinoma, melanoma, renal cell or head and neck cancer. A partial response was reached by three patients: one with hepatocellular carcinoma and two with cutaneous melanoma.

Only in-frame clones appear in the TCRdb table, and some are missing; sequencing was by immunoSEQ multiplex PCR. The data hold approximately 100,000 clones, with around 91% observed a single time. Findings and caveats of the study: Relatively little clonal expansion, among the lowest observed, appeared in partial responders at 0.1-3.0 mg/kg. At 0.1 to 3.0 mg/kg, CD4+ and CD8+ blood T cells expanded clonally by week 6.

CDR3 length equals 16 residues. Looked up from germline, CDR1 is LNHDA and CDR2 is SQIVND (reference sequence). V lost 5 bases and J lost 3, with 17 bases in between. This TCR came from an adult with an advanced solid tumor such as melanoma, head and neck, liver or kidney cancer. The chain employs TRBV19 and TRBJ1-3, with a tentative D call TRBD1 (5 bases). Sequences were derived from CD4+ or CD8+ T cells sorted from blood, sampled in a trial of the OX40 agonist ivuxolimab. CDR3 DNA sequence: TGTGCCAGTAGTGACTCGGGACTGAAAAGTGGAAACACCATATATTTT. It codes for CASSDSGLKSGNTIYF. The variable domain in full, completed from reference TRBV19 and TRBJ1-3, reads DGGITQSPKYLFRKEGQNVTLSCEQNLNHDAMYWYRQDPGQGLRLIYYSQIVNDFQKGDIAEGYSVSREKKESFPLTVTSAQKNPTAFYLCASSDSGLKSGNTIYFGEGSWLTVV.